Listed here are 8 T cell receptor beta chains from one sample, sequenced in a study of PD-1 and CTLA-4 blockade in melanoma. Here immunoSEQ multiplex PCR was the method, and the copy in TCRdb shows in-frame clones only, minus some. Of 25,000 to 30,000 clones listed, roughly nine tenths are singletons. Material: CD8+ T cells from peripheral blood, obtained before anti-PD-1 treatment. Receptors originate from a human donor with melanoma.

The chain is built from TRBV19 and TRBJ2-3; D is perhaps TRBD1 (5 bases). CDR3 length: 15 amino acids. Germline CDR1 LNHDA, CDR2 SQIVND (reference sequence). V was cut by 3 bases and J by 2 bases, with 12 bases left in between. The CDR3 sequence: CASSMMTELTDTQYF. In nucleotides, the CDR3 is TGTGCCAGTAGTATGATGACAGAACTCACAGATACGCAGTATTTT.

This sequence joins TRBV27 and TRBJ2-7, with 12 nucleotides matching TRBD2. Per the germline V gene, CDR1 is MNHEY and CDR2 is SMNVEV (reference sequence). J gave up 5 bases and V 5 bases, and 4 bases lay outside the gene matches. This CDR3 spans 14 amino acids. The CDR3 is CASSLLAGGDEQYF. CDR3 in DNA: TGTGCCAGCAGTCTCCTAGCGGGAGGGGACGAGCAGTACTTC.

This chain joins TRBV25-1 and TRBJ1-5, with D uncertain. The germline V and J ends were trimmed by 1 base and 5 bases, with 9 bases remaining between them. CDR3 length: 14 residues. In germline, CDR1 is MGHDK, CDR2 SYGVNS. CDR3 loop: CASSELRADQPQHF. The CDR3, as DNA: TGTGCCAGCAGTGAATTGAGGGCAGATCAGCCCCAGCATTTT. The variable domain in full, with the rest retrieved from reference TRBV25-1 and TRBJ1-5, is EADIYQTPRYLVIGTGKKITLECSQTMGHDKMYWYQQDPGMELHLIHYSYGVNSTEKGDLSSESTVSRIRTEHFPLTLESARPSHTSQYLCASSELRADQPQHFGDGTRLSIL.

This clone appeared a few times. The chain uses TRBV7-2 and TRBJ1-5; weak D call: TRBD1 (5 bases). V dropped 6 bases and J dropped 0 bases, with 12 bases sitting between them. The CDR3 runs to 15 residues. CDR1 SGHTA and CDR2 FQGNSA come from the germline V gene. The CDR3 sequence: CASSFREYSNQPQHF. In DNA, the CDR3 is TGTGCCAGCAGTTTCAGGGAATATAGCAATCAGCCCCAGCATTTT.

The CDR3 DNA is TGTGCCTGGAGGTGGGGCGAGACCCAGTACTTC. Its translation is CAWRWGETQYF. The chain is built from TRBV30 and TRBJ2-5; D is possibly TRBD1 (5 bases). CDR1 is GTSNPN, CDR2 SVGIG, per germline (reference sequence). The germline V and J ends were trimmed by 3 bases and 5 bases, with 7 bases remaining between them. The CDR3 runs 11 residues.

V is TRBV12-3 or TRBV12-4 and J is TRBJ2-3; D ambiguous. This CDR3 is built from 13 residues. The V and J ends lost 2 bases and 6 bases respectively, with 9 bases between them. The CDR3 DNA follows: TGTGCCAGCAGTTTACTCTGGGCGGATACGCAGTATTTT. As protein: CASSLLWADTQYF.

The chain couples TRBV7-8 to TRBJ2-5; tentative D call: TRBD1 (5 bases). Looked up from germline, CDR1 is SGHVS and CDR2 is FQNEAQ. The CDR3 is 14 amino acids. The V and J ends lost 6 bases and 1 base respectively, with 12 bases between them. The CDR3 spells CASRGPDRQETQYF. Here the CDR3 DNA reads TGTGCCAGCAGGGGGCCAGACCGCCAAGAGACCCAGTACTTC.

The rearrangement links TRBV7-8 to TRBJ2-1; 9 positions agree with TRBD2. CDR1 and CDR2 from the germline V gene are SGHVS and FQNEAQ. CDR3 length: 16 amino acids. The trim removed 0 bases at V and 4 bases at J, leaving 4 bases unmatched. The CDR3 is CASSLAWLAGYNEQFF. In DNA form, the CDR3 reads TGTGCCAGCAGCTTAGCGTGGCTAGCGGGATACAATGAGCAGTTCTTC.